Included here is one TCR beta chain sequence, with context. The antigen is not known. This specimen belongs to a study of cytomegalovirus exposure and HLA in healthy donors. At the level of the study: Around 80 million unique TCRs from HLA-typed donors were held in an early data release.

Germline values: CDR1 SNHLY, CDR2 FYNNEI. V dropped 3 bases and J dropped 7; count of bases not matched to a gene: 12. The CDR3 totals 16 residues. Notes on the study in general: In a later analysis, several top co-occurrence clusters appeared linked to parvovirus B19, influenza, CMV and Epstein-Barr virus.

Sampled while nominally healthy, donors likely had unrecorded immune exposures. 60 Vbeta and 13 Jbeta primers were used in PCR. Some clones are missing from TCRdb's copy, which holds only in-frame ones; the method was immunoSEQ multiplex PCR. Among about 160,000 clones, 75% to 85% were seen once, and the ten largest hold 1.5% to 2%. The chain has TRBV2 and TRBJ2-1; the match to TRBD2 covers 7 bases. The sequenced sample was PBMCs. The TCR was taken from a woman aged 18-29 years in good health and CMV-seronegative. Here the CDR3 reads CASSDSGGGPKNEQFF. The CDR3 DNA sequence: TGTGCCAGCAGTGATTCCGGGGGAGGGCCGAAGAATGAGCAGTTCTTC.